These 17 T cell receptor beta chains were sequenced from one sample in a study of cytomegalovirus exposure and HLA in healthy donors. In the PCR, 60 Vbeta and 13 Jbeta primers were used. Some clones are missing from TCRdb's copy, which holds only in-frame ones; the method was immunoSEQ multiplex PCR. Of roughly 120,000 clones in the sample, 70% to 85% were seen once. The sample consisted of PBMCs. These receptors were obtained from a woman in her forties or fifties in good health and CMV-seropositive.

For the CDR3, the DNA is TGTGCCAGCAGCCCCGGGACAGGACCCTCCTACGAGCAGTACTTC. Protein sequence: CASSPGTGPSYEQYF. The chain couples TRBV7-9 to TRBJ2-7, with 8 bases that match TRBD1. V lost 5 bases to trimming and J lost 0 bases; unmatched junction nucleotides: 6. The germline CDR1 and CDR2 sequences are SEHNR and FQNEAQ (reference sequence). The CDR3 consists of 15 residues.

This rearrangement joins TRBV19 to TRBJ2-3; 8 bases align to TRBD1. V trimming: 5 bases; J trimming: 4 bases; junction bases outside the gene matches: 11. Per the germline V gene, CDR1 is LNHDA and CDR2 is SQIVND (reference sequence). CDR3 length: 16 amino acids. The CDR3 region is CASSRTDREVSDTQYF. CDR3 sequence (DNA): TGTGCCAGTAGTCGCACGGACAGGGAGGTGTCAGATACGCAGTATTTT.

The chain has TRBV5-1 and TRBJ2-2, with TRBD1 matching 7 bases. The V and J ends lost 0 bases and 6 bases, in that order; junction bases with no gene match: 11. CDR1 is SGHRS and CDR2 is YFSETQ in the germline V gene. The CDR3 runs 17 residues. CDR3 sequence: CASSLDPAGTEPGELFF. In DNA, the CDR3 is TGCGCCAGCAGCTTGGACCCTGCCGGGACAGAGCCCGGGGAGCTGTTTTTT.

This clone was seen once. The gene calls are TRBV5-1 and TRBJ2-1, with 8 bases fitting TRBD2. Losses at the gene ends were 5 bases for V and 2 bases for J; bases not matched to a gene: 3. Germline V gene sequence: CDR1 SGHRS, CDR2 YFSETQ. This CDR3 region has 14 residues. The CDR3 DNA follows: TGCGCCAGCAGAGCGGGGGACACCTACAATGAGCAGTTCTTC. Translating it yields CASRAGDTYNEQFF. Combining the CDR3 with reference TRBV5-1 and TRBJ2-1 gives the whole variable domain KAGVTQTPRYLIKTRGQQVTLSCSPISGHRSVSWYQQTPGQGLQFLFEYFSETQRNKGNFPGRFSGRQFSNSRSEMNVSTLELGDSALYLCASRAGDTYNEQFFGPGTRLTVL.

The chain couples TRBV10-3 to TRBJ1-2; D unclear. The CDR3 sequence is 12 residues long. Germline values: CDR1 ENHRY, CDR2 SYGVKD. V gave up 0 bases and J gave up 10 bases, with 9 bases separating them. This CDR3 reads CAISESVQTYTF. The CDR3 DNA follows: TGTGCCATCAGTGAGTCGGTACAGACCTACACCTTC.

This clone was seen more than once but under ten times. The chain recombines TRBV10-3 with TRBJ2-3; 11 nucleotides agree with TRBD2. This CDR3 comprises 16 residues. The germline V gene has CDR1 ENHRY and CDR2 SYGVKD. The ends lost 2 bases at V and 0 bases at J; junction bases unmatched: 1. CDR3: CAISERTSGSTDTQYF. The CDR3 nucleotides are TGTGCCATCAGTGAGAGGACTAGCGGGAGCACAGATACGCAGTATTTT.

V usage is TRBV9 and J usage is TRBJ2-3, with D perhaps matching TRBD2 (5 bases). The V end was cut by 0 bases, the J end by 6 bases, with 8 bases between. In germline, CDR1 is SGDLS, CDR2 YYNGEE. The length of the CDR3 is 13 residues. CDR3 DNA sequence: TGTGCCAGCAGCGTAGCGGGGAGCGATACGCAGTATTTT. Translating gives CASSVAGSDTQYF. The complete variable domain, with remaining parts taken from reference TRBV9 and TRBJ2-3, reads DSGVTQTPKHLITATGQRVTLRCSPRSGDLSVYWYQQSLDQGLQFLIQYYNGEERAKGNILERFSAQQFPDLHSELNLSSLELGDSALYFCASSVAGSDTQYFGPGTRLTVL.

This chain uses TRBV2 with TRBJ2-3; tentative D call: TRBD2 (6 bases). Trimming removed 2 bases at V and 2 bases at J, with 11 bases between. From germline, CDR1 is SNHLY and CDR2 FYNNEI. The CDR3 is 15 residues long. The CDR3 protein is CASSELAFPTDTQYF. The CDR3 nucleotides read TGTGCCAGCAGTGAACTAGCGTTCCCCACAGATACGCAGTATTTT.

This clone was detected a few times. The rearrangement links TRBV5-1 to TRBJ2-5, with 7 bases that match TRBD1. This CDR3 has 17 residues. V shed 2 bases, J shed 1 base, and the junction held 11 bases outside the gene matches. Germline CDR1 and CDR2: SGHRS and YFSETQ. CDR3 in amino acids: CASSFELRGKSQETQYF. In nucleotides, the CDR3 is TGCGCCAGCAGCTTTGAACTCAGGGGGAAATCCCAAGAGACCCAGTACTTC.

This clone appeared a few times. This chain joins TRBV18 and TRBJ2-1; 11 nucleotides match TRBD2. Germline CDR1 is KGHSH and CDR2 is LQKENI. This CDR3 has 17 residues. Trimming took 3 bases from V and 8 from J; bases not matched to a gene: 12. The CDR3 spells CASSPLPSSGGGDEQFF. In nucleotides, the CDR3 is TGTGCCAGCTCACCCCTACCGAGTAGCGGGGGGGGAGATGAGCAGTTCTTC.

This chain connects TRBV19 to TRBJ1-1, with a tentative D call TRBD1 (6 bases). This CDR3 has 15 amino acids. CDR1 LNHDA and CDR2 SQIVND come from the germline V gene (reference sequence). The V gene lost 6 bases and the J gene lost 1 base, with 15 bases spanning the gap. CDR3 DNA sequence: TGTGCCAGTAGGGGGGTGACAGGCTCGAACACTGAAGCTTTCTTT. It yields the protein CASRGVTGSNTEAFF.

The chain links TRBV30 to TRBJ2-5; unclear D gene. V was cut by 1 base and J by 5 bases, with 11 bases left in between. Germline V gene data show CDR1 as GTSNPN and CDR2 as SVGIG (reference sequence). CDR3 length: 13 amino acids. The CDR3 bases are TGTGCCTGGAGTGCTATGTCCGGGGAGACCCAGTACTTC. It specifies CAWSAMSGETQYF.

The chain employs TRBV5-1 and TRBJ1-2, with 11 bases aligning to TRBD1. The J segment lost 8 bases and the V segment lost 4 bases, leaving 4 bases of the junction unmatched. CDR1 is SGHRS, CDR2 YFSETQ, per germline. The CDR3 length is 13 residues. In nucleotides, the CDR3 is TGCGCCAGCAGCCAAGGACAGGGGGCAGGCTACACCTTC. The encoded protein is CASSQGQGAGYTF.

Here the CDR3 DNA reads TGTGCCAGCAGATTAACAGGGAACACTGAAGCTTTCTTT. It codes for CASRLTGNTEAFF. This chain connects TRBV2 to TRBJ1-1; a weak D match, TRBD1 (5 bases). Germline V lookup: CDR1 SNHLY, CDR2 FYNNEI. CDR3 length: 13 residues. The V end lost 6 bases, the J end lost 1 base, and 9 bases lay between the germline ends.

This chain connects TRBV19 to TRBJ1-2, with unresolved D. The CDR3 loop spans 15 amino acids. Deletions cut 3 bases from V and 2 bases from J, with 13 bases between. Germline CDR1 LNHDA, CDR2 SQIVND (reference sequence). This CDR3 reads CASSMRVSGNYGYTF. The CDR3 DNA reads TGTGCCAGTAGTATGCGGGTTAGTGGGAACTATGGCTACACCTTC.

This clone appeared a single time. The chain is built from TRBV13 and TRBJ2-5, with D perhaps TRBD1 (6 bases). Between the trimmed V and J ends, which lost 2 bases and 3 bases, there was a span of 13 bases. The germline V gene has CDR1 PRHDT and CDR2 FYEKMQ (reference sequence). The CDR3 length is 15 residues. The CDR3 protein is CASSLHGQGKETQYF. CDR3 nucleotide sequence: TGTGCCAGCAGCTTACACGGCCAGGGGAAAGAGACCCAGTACTTC.

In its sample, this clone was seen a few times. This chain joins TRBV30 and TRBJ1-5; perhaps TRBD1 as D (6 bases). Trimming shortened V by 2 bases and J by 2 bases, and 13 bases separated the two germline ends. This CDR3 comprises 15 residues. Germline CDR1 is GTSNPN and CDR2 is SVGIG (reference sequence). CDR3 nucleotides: TGTGCCTGGAGTCGAGGGGGTGGGGGCAATCAGCCCCAGCATTTT. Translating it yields CAWSRGGGGNQPQHF.